This T cell receptor beta chain was documented in a study of T-cell reconstitution after alpha-beta-depleted transplantation in children. V was pared by 2 bases and J by 6 bases, with 6 bases of the junction left unmatched. This CDR3 contains 14 residues. Germline CDR1 MNHEY, CDR2 SVGAGI. Notes on the study in general: By one year post-transplant, T-cell counts and diversity largely arose from T cells that were newly produced. Reportedly, alpha-beta T cells present about two months post-transplant originated from several hundred expanded clones of graft origin.

Comment on this clonotype: Its antigen remains unidentified.

Unique molecular identifiers featured in how the TCRbeta library was prepared. Each CDR3 protein gets one entry after TCRdb re-called the PCR reads with MiXCR. This table holds over 400,000 distinct CDR3 sequences, around two fifths found once. Sequences were derived from PBMCs, sampled before TCRalphabeta/CD19-depleted stem cell transplant. J is TRBJ1-1 and V is TRBV6-5; 7 nucleotides match TRBD1. The receptor comes from a girl aged 2 to 10 with aplastic anemia, due to receive a stem cell transplant. CDR3 sequence reads: CASSYAWDSSEAFF. In nucleotides, the CDR3 is TGTGCCAGCAGTTACGCCTGGGACAGCTCTGAAGCTTTCTTT.